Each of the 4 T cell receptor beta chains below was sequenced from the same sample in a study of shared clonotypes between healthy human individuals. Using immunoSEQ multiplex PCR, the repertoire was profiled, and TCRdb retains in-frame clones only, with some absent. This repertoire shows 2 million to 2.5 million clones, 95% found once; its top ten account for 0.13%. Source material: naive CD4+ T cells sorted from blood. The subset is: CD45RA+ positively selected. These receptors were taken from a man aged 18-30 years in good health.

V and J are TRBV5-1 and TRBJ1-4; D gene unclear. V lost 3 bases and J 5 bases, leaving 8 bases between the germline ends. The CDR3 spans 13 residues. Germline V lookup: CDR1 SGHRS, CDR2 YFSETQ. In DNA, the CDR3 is TGCGCCAGCAGCTGGGTGACAAATGAAAAACTGTTTTTT. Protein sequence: CASSWVTNEKLFF.

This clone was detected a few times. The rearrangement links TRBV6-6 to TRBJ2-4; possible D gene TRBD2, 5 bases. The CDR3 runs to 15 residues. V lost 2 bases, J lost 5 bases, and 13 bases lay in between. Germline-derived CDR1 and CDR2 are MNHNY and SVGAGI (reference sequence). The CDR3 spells CASSYDGGPENIQYF. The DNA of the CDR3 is TGTGCCAGCAGTTACGACGGAGGTCCGGAAAACATTCAGTACTTC.

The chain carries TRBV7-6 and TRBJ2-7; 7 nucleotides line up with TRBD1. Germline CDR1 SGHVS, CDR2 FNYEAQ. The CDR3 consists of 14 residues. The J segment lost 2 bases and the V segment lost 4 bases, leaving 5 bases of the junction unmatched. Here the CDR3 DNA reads TGTGCCAGCAGCTATCGGGACAGACCCTACGAGCAGTACTTC. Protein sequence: CASSYRDRPYEQYF.

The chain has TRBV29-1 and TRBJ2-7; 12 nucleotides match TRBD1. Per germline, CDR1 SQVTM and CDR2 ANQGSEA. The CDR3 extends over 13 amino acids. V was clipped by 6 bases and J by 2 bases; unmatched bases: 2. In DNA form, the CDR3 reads TGCAGCGTGGGACAGGGGGCACCCTACGAGCAGTACTTC. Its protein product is CSVGQGAPYEQYF.